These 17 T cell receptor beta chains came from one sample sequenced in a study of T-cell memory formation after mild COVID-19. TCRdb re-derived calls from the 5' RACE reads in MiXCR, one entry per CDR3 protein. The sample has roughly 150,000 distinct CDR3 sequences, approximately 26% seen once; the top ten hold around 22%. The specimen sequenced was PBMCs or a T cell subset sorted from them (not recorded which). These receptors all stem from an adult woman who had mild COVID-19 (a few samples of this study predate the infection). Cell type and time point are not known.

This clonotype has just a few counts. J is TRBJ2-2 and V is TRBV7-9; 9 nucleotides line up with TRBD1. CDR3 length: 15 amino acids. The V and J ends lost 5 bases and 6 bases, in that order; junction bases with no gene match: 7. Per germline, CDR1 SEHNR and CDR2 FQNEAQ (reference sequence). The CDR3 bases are TGTGCCAGCAGCCAACCTCGACAGGGGGCCGGGGAGCTGTTTTTT. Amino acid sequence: CASSQPRQGAGELFF.

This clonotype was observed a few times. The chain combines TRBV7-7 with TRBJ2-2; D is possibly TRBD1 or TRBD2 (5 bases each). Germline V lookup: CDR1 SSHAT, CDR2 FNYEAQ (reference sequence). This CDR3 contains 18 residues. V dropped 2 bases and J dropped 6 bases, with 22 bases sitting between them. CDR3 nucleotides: TGTGCCAGCAGCTTATTGTTCGGGTCGGGGCCCGGTTCCGGGGAGCTGTTTTTT. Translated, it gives CASSLLFGSGPGSGELFF.

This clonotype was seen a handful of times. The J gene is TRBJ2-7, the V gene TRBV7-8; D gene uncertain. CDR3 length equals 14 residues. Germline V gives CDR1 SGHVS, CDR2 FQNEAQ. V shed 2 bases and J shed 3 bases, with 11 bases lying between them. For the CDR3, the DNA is TGTGCCAGCAGCTTATTAGGTTTCGGCTACGAGCAGTACTTC. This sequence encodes CASSLLGFGYEQYF.

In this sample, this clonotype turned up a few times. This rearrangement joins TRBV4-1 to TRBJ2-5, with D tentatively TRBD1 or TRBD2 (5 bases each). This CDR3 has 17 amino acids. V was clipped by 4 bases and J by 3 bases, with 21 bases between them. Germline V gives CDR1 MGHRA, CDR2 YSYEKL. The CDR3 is CASSPGLTGTAKETQYF. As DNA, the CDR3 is TGCGCCAGCAGCCCGGGCCTGACCGGGACGGCGAAAGAGACCCAGTACTTC.

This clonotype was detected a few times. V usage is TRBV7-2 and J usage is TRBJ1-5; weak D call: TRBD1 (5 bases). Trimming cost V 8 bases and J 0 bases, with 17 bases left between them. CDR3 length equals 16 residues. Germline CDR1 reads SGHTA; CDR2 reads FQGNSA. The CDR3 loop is CASRGGTDYSNQPQHF. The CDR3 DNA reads TGTGCCAGCCGGGGCGGGACGGATTATAGCAATCAGCCCCAGCATTTT.

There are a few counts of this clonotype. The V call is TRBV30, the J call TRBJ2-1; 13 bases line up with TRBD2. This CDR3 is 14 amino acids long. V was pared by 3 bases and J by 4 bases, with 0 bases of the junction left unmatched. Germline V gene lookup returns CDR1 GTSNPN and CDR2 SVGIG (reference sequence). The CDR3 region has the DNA TGTGCCTGGAGACTAGCGGGAGGGTACAATGAGCAGTTCTTC. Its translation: CAWRLAGGYNEQFF.

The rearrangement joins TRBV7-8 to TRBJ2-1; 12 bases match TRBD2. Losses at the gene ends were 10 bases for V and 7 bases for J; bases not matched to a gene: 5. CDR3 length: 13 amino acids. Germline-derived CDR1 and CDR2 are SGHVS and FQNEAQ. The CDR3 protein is CATRLAGDNEQFF. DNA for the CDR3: TGTGCCACTAGACTAGCGGGAGATAATGAGCAGTTCTTC.

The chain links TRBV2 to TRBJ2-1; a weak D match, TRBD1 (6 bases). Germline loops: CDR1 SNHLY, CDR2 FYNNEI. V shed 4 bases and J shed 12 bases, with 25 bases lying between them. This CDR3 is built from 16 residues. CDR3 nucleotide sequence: TGTGCCAGCAGTGTTCACCCGGGACAAAGCTCAATGAGGCAGTTCTTC. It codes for CASSVHPGQSSMRQFF.

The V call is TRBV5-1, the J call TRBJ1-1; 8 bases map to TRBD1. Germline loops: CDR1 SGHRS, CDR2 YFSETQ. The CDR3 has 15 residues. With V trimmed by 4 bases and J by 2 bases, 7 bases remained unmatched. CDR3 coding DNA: TGCGCCAGCAGCCCACAGGGGGAAACCAACACTGAAGCTTTCTTT. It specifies CASSPQGETNTEAFF.

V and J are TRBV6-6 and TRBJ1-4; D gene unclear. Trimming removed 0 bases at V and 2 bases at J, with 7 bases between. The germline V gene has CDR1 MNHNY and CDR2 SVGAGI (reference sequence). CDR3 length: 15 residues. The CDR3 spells CASSYSIGTNEKLFF. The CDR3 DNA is TGTGCCAGCAGTTACTCGATCGGTACTAATGAAAAACTGTTTTTT.

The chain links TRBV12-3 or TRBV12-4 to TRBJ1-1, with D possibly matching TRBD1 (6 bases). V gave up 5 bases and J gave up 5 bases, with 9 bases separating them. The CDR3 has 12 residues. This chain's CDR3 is CASSTQGTEAFF. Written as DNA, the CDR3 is TGTGCCAGCAGTACTCAGGGGACTGAAGCTTTCTTT.

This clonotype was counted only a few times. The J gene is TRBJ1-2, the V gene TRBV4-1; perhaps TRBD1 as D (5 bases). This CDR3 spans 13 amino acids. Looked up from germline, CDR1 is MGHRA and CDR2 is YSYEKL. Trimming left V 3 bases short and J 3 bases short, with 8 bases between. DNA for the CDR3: TGCGCCAGCAGCCATAAGACAGACTATGGCTACACCTTC. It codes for CASSHKTDYGYTF.

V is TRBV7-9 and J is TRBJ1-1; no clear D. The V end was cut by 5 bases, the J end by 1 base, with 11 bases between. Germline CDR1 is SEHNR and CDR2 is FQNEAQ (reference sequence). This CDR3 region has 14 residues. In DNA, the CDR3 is TGTGCCAGCAGCCCGAGGATTGAGAACACTGAAGCTTTCTTT. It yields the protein CASSPRIENTEAFF. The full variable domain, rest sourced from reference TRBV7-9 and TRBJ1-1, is DTGVSQNPRHKITKRGQNVTFRCDPISEHNRLYWYRQTLGQGPEFLTYFQNEAQLEKSRLLSDRFSAERPKGSFSTLEIQRTEQGDSAMYLCASSPRIENTEAFFGQGTRLTVV.

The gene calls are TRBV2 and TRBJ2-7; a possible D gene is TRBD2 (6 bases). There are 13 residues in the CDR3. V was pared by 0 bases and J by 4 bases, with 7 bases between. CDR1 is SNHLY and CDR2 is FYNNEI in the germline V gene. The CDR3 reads CASSEAEGYEQYF. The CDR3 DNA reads TGTGCCAGCAGTGAAGCGGAGGGGTACGAGCAGTACTTC.

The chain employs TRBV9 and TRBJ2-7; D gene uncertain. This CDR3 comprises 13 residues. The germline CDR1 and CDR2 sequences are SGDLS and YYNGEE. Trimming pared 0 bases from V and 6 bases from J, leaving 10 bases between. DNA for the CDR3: TGTGCCAGCAGCGTAGGGTTGGGCTCCGAGCAGTACTTC. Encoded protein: CASSVGLGSEQYF.

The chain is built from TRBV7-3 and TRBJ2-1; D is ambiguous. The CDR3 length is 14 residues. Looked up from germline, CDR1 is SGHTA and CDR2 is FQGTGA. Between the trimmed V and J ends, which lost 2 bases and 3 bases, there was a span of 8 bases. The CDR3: CASSLGLDYNEQFF. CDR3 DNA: TGTGCCAGCAGCTTAGGTCTAGACTACAATGAGCAGTTCTTC.

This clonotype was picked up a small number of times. The CDR3 DNA reads TGTGCCAGCAGCTTGGCAGAAACTAGCAATCAGCCCCAGCATTTT. Translating gives CASSLAETSNQPQHF. This rearrangement joins TRBV5-5 to TRBJ1-5; D call uncertain. CDR3 length equals 15 residues. V gave up 0 bases and J gave up 0 bases, with 7 bases separating them. Germline CDR1 is SGHKS and CDR2 is YYEKEE (reference sequence).